Listed here are 20 T cell receptor beta chains from one sample, sequenced in a study of control samples from healthy donors and cancer patients (dated by TCRdb to 2020 to 2021). Preparation of the library involved the immunoSEQ multiplex PCR assay. Entries here come from immuneACCESS through TCRdb and include only in-frame sequences with V and J called. Some clones fail to appear in such tables; in the studies checked, an unresolved V gene covers under half of the shortfall, and the cause of the remainder is unknown. In all, the sample holds about 160,000 clones, and over 85% of those were seen once. Of the sample, 7.5% to 8.5% is held by the ten largest clones. The sequencing input was blood. These receptors came from a woman aged 40 to 50 in good health.

The chain is built from TRBV6-5 and TRBJ1-6; D is ambiguous. The CDR3 has 14 amino acids. Trimming pared 5 bases from V and 6 bases from J, leaving 11 bases between. The germline CDR1 and CDR2 sequences are MNHEY and SVGAGI. Here the CDR3 reads CASSLTTTNSPLHF. CDR3 DNA sequence: TGTGCCAGCAGTCTGACAACTACTAATTCACCCCTCCACTTT.

This sequence joins TRBV19 and TRBJ1-2, with D possibly TRBD1 on 6 matching bases. Deletions cut 0 bases from V and 5 bases from J, with 10 bases between. The CDR3 is made up of 14 amino acids. Germline V gene sequence: CDR1 LNHDA, CDR2 SQIVND (reference sequence). The CDR3 sequence is CASSIDNREYGYTF. The CDR3 bases are TGTGCCAGTAGTATAGATAACAGGGAATATGGCTACACCTTC.

CDR3 nucleotides: TGCGCCAGCAGCATAGGACTAGCGGGAGGGCCCGGGGAGCTGTTTTTT. It codes for CASSIGLAGGPGELFF. The chain couples TRBV5-1 to TRBJ2-2; the match to TRBD2 covers 15 bases. This CDR3 region has 16 residues. In germline, CDR1 is SGHRS, CDR2 YFSETQ. J gave up 6 bases and V 4 bases, and 4 bases lay outside the gene matches.

The chain has TRBV25-1 and TRBJ1-5, with D tentatively TRBD1 (6 bases). The CDR3 has 16 amino acids. The germline CDR1 and CDR2 sequences are MGHDK and SYGVNS. Trimming cost V 1 base and J 2 bases, with 12 bases left between them. DNA of the CDR3: TGTGCCAGCAGTGAATTTGGGGGGGCCGGCAATCAGCCCCAGCATTTT. As protein: CASSEFGGAGNQPQHF.

Points on this clone: Other DNA sequences in this specimen translate into the identical CDR3. The chain uses TRBV14 and TRBJ1-1; no clear D gene. V lost 6 bases and J 5 bases, leaving 13 bases between the germline ends. The CDR3 has 13 residues. Germline CDR1 reads SGHDN; CDR2 reads FVKESK. The CDR3 spells CASRPIGLTEAFF. CDR3 in DNA: TGTGCCAGCAGGCCCATCGGTCTTACTGAAGCTTTCTTT.

The chain carries TRBV11-2 and TRBJ1-4, with no clear D. CDR3 length: 16 residues. Germline CDR1 SGHAT, CDR2 FQNNGV. Deletions cut 4 bases from V and 8 bases from J, with 20 bases between. Here the CDR3 DNA reads TGTGCCAGCAGCTACCTCTCAGCGCTCAGGAACGAAAAACTGTTTTTT. Its protein product is CASSYLSALRNEKLFF.

The chain links TRBV4-3 to TRBJ2-1, with 8 bases identical to TRBD1. The CDR3 is 14 amino acids. V lost 3 bases to trimming and J lost 6 bases; unmatched junction nucleotides: 4. Germline loops: CDR1 LGHNA, CDR2 YSLEER. The CDR3, as DNA: TGCGCCAGCAGCCAGAACGGACAGGGCAATGAGCAGTTCTTC. It encodes CASSQNGQGNEQFF.

This chain uses TRBV3-1 (or the pseudogene TRBV3-2) with TRBJ1-1; D possibly corresponds to TRBD1 (5 bases). V was pared by 0 bases and J by 0 bases, with 8 bases between. CDR3 length equals 15 residues. Germline values: CDR1 LGHDT, CDR2 YNNKEL (reference sequence). The CDR3 coding sequence is TGTGCCAGCAGCCAAGATAGGGGTATGAACACTGAAGCTTTCTTT. Its translation: CASSQDRGMNTEAFF.

V is TRBV2 and J is TRBJ1-2, with TRBD1 identical over 7 bases. This CDR3 has 15 amino acids. The trim removed 6 bases at V and 5 bases at J, leaving 12 bases unmatched. Germline V lookup: CDR1 SNHLY, CDR2 FYNNEI. CDR3 region: CASRESSGQFYGYTF. DNA of the CDR3: TGTGCCAGCAGAGAATCTTCGGGACAGTTTTATGGCTACACCTTC.

The table lists this clone with a count of one. The rearrangement joins TRBV3-1 (or the pseudogene TRBV3-2) to TRBJ2-3, with a weak D call TRBD2 (6 bases). The CDR3 loop spans 16 amino acids. Trimming removed 3 bases from V and 0 bases from J, with 13 bases in between. Germline CDR1 reads LGHDT; CDR2 reads YNNKEL (reference sequence). The CDR3, as DNA: TGTGCCAGCAGCCAGTTCGGGAGTGCTAGCACAGATACGCAGTATTTT. Translation gives CASSQFGSASTDTQYF.

For the CDR3, the DNA is TGTGCCACCAGCAGACCCCGAATTGAGGGGTGGGAAGCTTTCTTT. Amino acid sequence: CATSRPRIEGWEAFF. The V call is TRBV15, the J call TRBJ1-1, with D possibly matching TRBD1 (5 bases). Trimming stripped 2 bases from V and 8 bases from J, with 18 bases between. The CDR3 contains 15 residues. Germline V CDR1 and CDR2: LNHNV, YYDKDF (reference sequence). The full variable domain, with the rest looked up from reference TRBV15 and TRBJ1-1, is DAMVIQNPRYQVTQFGKPVTLSCSQTLNHNVMYWYQQKSSQAPKLLFHYYDKDFNNEADTPDNFQSRRPNTSFCFLDIRSPGLGDTAMYLCATSRPRIEGWEAFFGQGTRLTVV.

The chain joins TRBV4-3 to TRBJ1-1, with D maybe TRBD1 (6 bases). CDR1 is LGHNA, CDR2 YSLEER, per germline. The CDR3 covers 13 residues. Trimming took 4 bases from V and 6 from J, leaving 12 bases between them. Here the CDR3 DNA reads TGCGCCAGCAGCCCCAGGGGTGCGGCTGAAGCTTTCTTT. Encoded protein: CASSPRGAAEAFF.

This sequence joins TRBV12-5 and TRBJ2-3, with TRBD1 matching 11 bases. CDR3 length: 14 residues. CDR1 is LGHNT and CDR2 is FRNRAP in the germline V gene. The J segment lost 6 bases and the V segment lost 4 bases, leaving 3 bases of the junction unmatched. The CDR3 DNA follows: TGTGCTAGTGGTTCGGGGACAGGGGGGGATACGCAGTATTTT. Amino acids: CASGSGTGGDTQYF.

CDR3 residues: CASRFRAPDTQYF. The CDR3 DNA sequence: TGTGCCAGCAGATTCCGGGCCCCAGATACGCAGTATTTT. The chain has TRBV6-5 and TRBJ2-3; D remains ambiguous. Trimming removed 6 bases from V and 4 bases from J, with 11 bases in between. Germline V gene sequence: CDR1 MNHEY, CDR2 SVGAGI. The CDR3 runs to 13 residues.

The chain's CDR3 is CASRRTGAGTEAFF. CDR3 bases: TGTGCCAGCAGGCGGACAGGGGCTGGCACTGAAGCTTTCTTT. The chain employs TRBV3-1 (or the pseudogene TRBV3-2) and TRBJ1-1; 9 bases are a match to TRBD1. The CDR3 loop spans 14 amino acids. V was pared by 6 bases and J by 4 bases, with 6 bases of the junction left unmatched. CDR1 and CDR2 from the germline V gene are LGHDT and YNNKEL (reference sequence).

The V call is TRBV13, the J call TRBJ1-2, with 7 bases matching TRBD1. The CDR3 runs to 15 residues. The V and J ends lost 1 base and 5 bases, in that order; junction bases with no gene match: 7. Looked up from germline, CDR1 is PRHDT and CDR2 is FYEKMQ (reference sequence). The CDR3 is CASSLETGYEYGYTF. In DNA, the CDR3 is TGTGCCAGCAGCTTAGAGACAGGGTATGAGTATGGCTACACCTTC. The complete variable domain, with remaining parts taken from reference TRBV13 and TRBJ1-2, reads AAGVIQSPRHLIKEKRETATLKCYPIPRHDTVYWYQQGPGQDPQFLISFYEKMQSDKGSIPDRFSAQQFSDYHSELNMSSLELGDSALYFCASSLETGYEYGYTFGSGTRLTVV.

This chain uses TRBV6-5 with TRBJ1-6, with 8 bases fitting TRBD1. The J segment lost 8 bases and the V segment lost 9 bases, leaving 6 bases of the junction unmatched. Germline V CDR1 and CDR2: MNHEY, SVGAGI. This CDR3 is 13 amino acids long. The DNA for the CDR3 is TGTGCCAGAGGACAGGGTGGGGATTCACCCCTCCACTTT. Translation gives CARGQGGDSPLHF.

The V call is TRBV6-2 or TRBV6-3, the J call TRBJ2-3, with 12 bases that match TRBD2. Per the germline V gene, CDR1 is MNHEY and CDR2 is SVGEGT. The V gene end was trimmed by 5 bases and the J gene end by 2 bases; junction bases not matched to a gene: 5. The CDR3 consists of 16 residues. CDR3 residues: CASSPTSGGFTDTQYF. For the CDR3, the DNA is TGTGCCAGCAGTCCGACTAGCGGGGGATTCACAGATACGCAGTATTTT.

This sequence joins TRBV19 and TRBJ1-1; 7 bases match TRBD1. The V segment lost 6 bases and the J segment 8 bases; nucleotides outside the gene matches: 27. The CDR3 length is 19 residues. The germline gives CDR1 LNHDA, CDR2 SQIVND (reference sequence). CDR3 in DNA: TGTGCCAGTAGCCTCCCCGCGACAGGGAAGGGCCGGTACCTAAGGGAAGCTTTCTTT. Translated, it gives CASSLPATGKGRYLREAFF.

The chain combines TRBV5-4 with TRBJ1-1, with no clear D. The CDR3 runs 14 residues. V lost 1 base to trimming and J lost 2 bases, with 9 bases between them. Germline V gene lookup returns CDR1 SGHNT and CDR2 YYREEE (reference sequence). Here the CDR3 DNA reads TGTGCCAGCAGCTTGATGGGTTTTAACACTGAAGCTTTCTTT. It encodes CASSLMGFNTEAFF.